The 15 T cell receptor beta chains presented below share a single source sample, sequenced in a study of relationships among human T cell subsets. Anti-CD45RO beads selected memory T cells out of the CD45RA-negative fraction. TCR alpha and beta CDR3s were amplified from mRNA by semiquantitative ARM-PCR. In ARM-PCR, communal superprimers followed tagged nested gene-specific primers for exponential amplification. TCRdb independently ran MiXCR on the multiplex PCR reads; one entry per CDR3 protein. This sample carries some 10,000 distinct CDR3 sequences, about 50% of them seen once, and the ten largest clones take under 6.5%. The specimen sequenced was memory T cells sorted from blood. All receptors derive from a man between 40 and 49 years old in good health.

Of note for this clonotype: Here the CDR3 omits its conserved ending phenylalanine or tryptophan, so a read error is the likely source. The chain has TRBV29-1 and TRBJ2-4; no reliable D call. The V end was cut by 0 bases, the J end by 0 bases, with 6 bases between. CDR3 length equals 14 residues. The germline V gene has CDR1 SQVTM and CDR2 ANQGSEA. The CDR3 loop is CSVEDPVAKNIQYL. The CDR3 bases are TGCAGCGTTGAAGATCCCGTAGCCAAAAACATTCAGTACCTC.

V gene TRBV20-1 combines with J gene TRBJ1-5, with D perhaps TRBD1 (6 bases). Trimming shortened V by 3 bases and J by 7 bases, and 16 bases separated the two germline ends. Germline-derived CDR1 and CDR2 are DFQATT and SNEGSKA (reference sequence). The CDR3 loop spans 14 amino acids. The CDR3 spells CSARNQQGDQPQHF. CDR3 sequence (DNA): TGCAGTGCTAGGAATCAACAGGGAGACCAGCCCCAGCATTTT.

The chain is built from TRBV20-1 and TRBJ2-7, with 9 bases lining up with TRBD1. V lost 6 bases to trimming and J lost 4 bases; unmatched junction nucleotides: 7. CDR3 length: 13 amino acids. The V gene's germline CDR1 is DFQATT and CDR2 SNEGSKA (reference sequence). CDR3: CSAISGTGYEQYF. For the CDR3, the DNA is TGCAGTGCGATCTCCGGGACAGGGTACGAGCAGTACTTC.

The chain combines TRBV30 with TRBJ2-2; possibly TRBD1 for D (6 bases). In germline, CDR1 is GTSNPN, CDR2 SVGIG (reference sequence). The CDR3 spans 14 residues. V lost 2 bases to trimming and J lost 0 bases, with 7 bases between them. DNA of the CDR3: TGTGCCTGGAGTACAGGGACGAACACCGGGGAGCTGTTTTTT. Its translation: CAWSTGTNTGELFF.

This clonotype was counted once. The chain uses TRBV29-1 and TRBJ1-1; TRBD1 matches 7 bases. The length of the CDR3 is 14 residues. Trimming removed 4 bases from V and 4 bases from J; junction bases left unmatched: 9. CDR1 SQVTM and CDR2 ANQGSEA come from the germline V gene. CDR3 coding DNA: TGCAGCGTTGTAGGACCTAACAGGGGCACTGAAGCTTTCTTT. It codes for CSVVGPNRGTEAFF.

The J gene is TRBJ2-1, the V gene TRBV2; D is perhaps TRBD1 (6 bases). The CDR3 runs 13 residues. Trimming pared 5 bases from V and 8 bases from J, leaving 13 bases between. The germline V gene encodes CDR1 SNHLY and CDR2 FYNNEI. CDR3 sequence: CASSTVAGDEQFF. For the CDR3, the DNA is TGTGCCAGCAGTACAGTCGCAGGGGATGAGCAGTTCTTC.

The chain uses TRBV28 and TRBJ2-1; D may be TRBD1 (5 bases). The germline V and J ends were trimmed by 5 bases and 7 bases, with 24 bases remaining between them. Germline assignment: CDR1 MDHEN and CDR2 SYDVKM. The CDR3 has 17 amino acids. CDR3 sequence (DNA): TGTGCCAGCAGTCCCTCTTGGCAGGCCAGGGTTGGTAATGAGCAGTTCTTC. It encodes CASSPSWQARVGNEQFF.

This clonotype was picked up a small number of times. This sequence joins TRBV6-5 and TRBJ2-6; D remains ambiguous. The germline V gene has CDR1 MNHEY and CDR2 SVGAGI. This CDR3 contains 15 residues. Between the trimmed V and J ends, which lost 5 bases and 0 bases, there was a span of 8 bases. The CDR3 protein is CASSLKGSGANVLTF. The CDR3 DNA reads as TGTGCCAGCAGTCTAAAGGGCTCTGGGGCCAACGTCCTGACTTTC.

This sequence joins TRBV12-3 or TRBV12-4 and TRBJ1-3; D is uncertain. The CDR3 loop spans 12 amino acids. The V end lost 4 bases, the J end lost 4 bases, and 5 bases lay between the germline ends. The CDR3 DNA sequence: TGTGCCAGCAGTTCGGGGGGAAACACCATATATTTT. This sequence encodes CASSSGGNTIYF.

V gene TRBV15 combines with J gene TRBJ1-3; no definite D call. Trimming took 5 bases from V and 0 from J, leaving 17 bases between them. The germline CDR1 and CDR2 sequences are LNHNV and YYDKDF (reference sequence). This CDR3 is 17 amino acids long. The CDR3 here is CATSFRYGGDSGNTIYF. CDR3 sequence (DNA): TGTGCCACCAGCTTCAGATATGGCGGGGACTCTGGAAACACCATATATTTT.

The chain combines TRBV11-2 with TRBJ2-3, with D possibly matching TRBD2 (6 bases). CDR3 length equals 15 residues. Germline-derived CDR1 and CDR2 are SGHAT and FQNNGV. Trimming stripped 2 bases from V and 4 bases from J, with 13 bases between. The DNA for the CDR3 is TGTGCCAGCAGCTTACGGGCCTCGGGAGCAGATACGCAGTATTTT. Amino acids: CASSLRASGADTQYF.

This clonotype is labeled medium-sized. The CDR3 protein is CSAGTDTQYF. Here the CDR3 DNA reads TGCAGTGCCGGGACAGATACGCAGTATTTT. The genes are TRBV20-1 and TRBJ2-3; D not certain. The V end was cut by 6 bases, the J end by 3 bases, with 4 bases between. CDR1 and CDR2 (germline): DFQATT, SNEGSKA (reference sequence). The length of the CDR3 is 10 residues.

The V and J genes are TRBV5-5 and TRBJ2-7; 15 bases map to TRBD2. The junction had 6 bases not matched to a gene; V was cut back by 4 bases and J by 7 bases. CDR1 is SGHKS and CDR2 is YYEKEE in the germline V gene (reference sequence). The CDR3 contains 15 residues. In DNA, the CDR3 is TGTGCCAGCAGCGCCGGGACTAGCGGGAGGTGGGAGCAGTACTTC. Its translation is CASSAGTSGRWEQYF.

The V and J genes are TRBV7-6 and TRBJ1-3; no firm D call. CDR3 length equals 15 residues. V lost 3 bases, J lost 4 bases, and 13 bases lay in between. Looked up from germline, CDR1 is SGHVS and CDR2 is FNYEAQ. The CDR3 DNA follows: TGTGCCAGCAGCTTTTCTCTCAACGAAGGAAACACCATATATTTT. Amino acids: CASSFSLNEGNTIYF.

The chain uses TRBV28 and TRBJ2-7; D uncertain. V gave up 2 bases and J gave up 7 bases, with 12 bases separating them. Germline V gene sequence: CDR1 MDHEN, CDR2 SYDVKM. This CDR3 has 13 amino acids. In DNA form, the CDR3 reads TGTGCCAGCAGTTTAAAAAACCCCCCGGAGCAGTACTTC. This gives the protein CASSLKNPPEQYF.